This TCR beta chain is drawn from a study of blood T cell repertoires in COVID-19. Germline CDR1 and CDR2: SNHLY and FYNNEI. The CDR3 loop spans 15 amino acids. The V gene end was trimmed by 0 bases and the J gene end by 5 bases; junction bases not matched to a gene: 5. In the study's own analysis: Amplified reference gene primers provided the basis for estimating nucleated cell counts. Sequencing was performed with immunoSEQ multiplex PCR; in TCRdb, only in-frame clones are kept and a portion is missing. Clone size and the V and J calls come from that table; the DNA yielded D and trimming. The sample has 110,000 or so clones; roughly 87% are singletons.

Sequencing was carried out using peripheral blood. The receptor was isolated from a man aged 45-65 years with acute or convalescent COVID-19. The chain couples TRBV2 to TRBJ1-1, with TRBD1 identical over 8 bases. The CDR3 coding sequence is TGTGCCAGCAGTGAAGCACCGACAGGGGTGACTGAAGCTTTCTTT. The encoded protein is CASSEAPTGVTEAFF.